Each of the 16 T cell receptor beta chains below was sequenced from the same sample in a study of blood T cell repertoires in COVID-19. TCRdb keeps only in-frame clones here, not all; method: immunoSEQ multiplex PCR. Seen here are around 200,000 clones, around 80% observed once, and the top ten hold 12%. The specimen was peripheral blood. The receptors were gathered from a woman between 50 and 59 years old with acute or convalescent COVID-19.

This clone was picked up a small number of times. This rearrangement joins TRBV2 to TRBJ1-1; D unresolved. The CDR3 has 11 residues. From germline, CDR1 is SNHLY and CDR2 FYNNEI. V gave up 6 bases and J gave up 3 bases, with 5 bases separating them. As DNA, the CDR3 is TGTGCCAGCAGGTATTACACTGAAGCTTTCTTT. It yields the protein CASRYYTEAFF.

This clone was recorded only once. J is TRBJ2-7 and V is TRBV29-1, with 16 bases matching TRBD2. CDR3 length equals 16 residues. Germline V gene data show CDR1 as SQVTM and CDR2 as ANQGSEA. The V and J ends lost 6 bases and 1 base, in that order; junction bases with no gene match: 6. CDR3 sequence (DNA): TGCAGCGTGGTCGGGACTAGCGGGGGGGATTCCTACGAGCAGTACTTC. This encodes CSVVGTSGGDSYEQYF.

The gene calls are TRBV29-1 and TRBJ1-2; D possibly corresponds to TRBD1 (5 bases). V dropped 4 bases and J dropped 6 bases, with 12 bases sitting between them. Germline values: CDR1 SQVTM, CDR2 ANQGSEA. The CDR3 has 12 residues. The CDR3 protein is CSVGRAVNGYTF. The CDR3 nucleotides are TGCAGCGTTGGCAGGGCAGTCAATGGCTACACCTTC. The entire variable domain, with the rest obtained from reference TRBV29-1 and TRBJ1-2, is as follows: SAVISQKPSRDICQRGTSLTIQCQVDSQVTMMFWYRQQPGQSLTLIATANQGSEATYESGFVIDKFPISRPNLTFSTLTVSNMSPEDSSIYLCSVGRAVNGYTFGSGTRLTVV.

This chain connects TRBV28 to TRBJ2-1, with TRBD2 identical over 14 bases. The CDR3 contains 16 residues. V trimming: 4 bases; J trimming: 7 bases; junction bases outside the gene matches: 6. Germline V gene sequence: CDR1 MDHEN, CDR2 SYDVKM. CDR3 coding DNA: TGTGCCAGCAGTTCGACTAGCGGGAGGGCCCGGAATGAGCAGTTCTTC. It is translated as CASSSTSGRARNEQFF.

This clone appeared a single time. This chain connects TRBV19 to TRBJ2-7; 7 nucleotides match TRBD1. This CDR3 contains 13 residues. J gave up 5 bases and V 5 bases, and 6 bases lay outside the gene matches. Per germline, CDR1 LNHDA and CDR2 SQIVND (reference sequence). In DNA, the CDR3 is TGTGCCAGTAGTGGGGTGACAGGGAACGAGCAGTACTTC. Protein product: CASSGVTGNEQYF.

This chain uses TRBV11-2 with TRBJ1-3, with TRBD1 matching over 8 bases. The germline V gene has CDR1 SGHAT and CDR2 FQNNGV. This CDR3 is 18 amino acids long. The J segment lost 6 bases and the V segment lost 5 bases, leaving 18 bases of the junction unmatched. CDR3 protein: CASSPTHDLTGEENTIYF. The CDR3 bases are TGTGCCAGCAGCCCCACCCACGATCTGACAGGGGAAGAAAACACCATATATTTT.

For this clone: One end of the junction does not line up with germline, which may come from a read error. The rearrangement links TRBV7-2 to TRBJ1-5, with D tentatively TRBD1 (6 bases). The CDR3 sequence is 15 residues long. In germline, CDR1 is SGHTA, CDR2 FQGNSA. This chain's CDR3 is CASARDTRSNRPQHF. In nucleotides, the CDR3 is TGTGCCAGCGCAAGGGACACTCGTAGCAATCGGCCCCAGCATTTT.

V is TRBV28 and J is TRBJ1-5; 7 bases agree with TRBD1. V lost 2 bases, J lost 2 bases, and 9 bases stayed unmatched. There are 17 residues in the CDR3. CDR1 and CDR2 (germline): MDHEN, SYDVKM. The CDR3 region is CASSLGEVGGRNQPQHF. The CDR3 DNA sequence: TGTGCCAGCAGTTTAGGAGAGGTAGGGGGCCGCAATCAGCCCCAGCATTTT. The full variable domain, completed using reference TRBV28 and TRBJ1-5, is DVKVTQSSRYLVKRTGEKVFLECVQDMDHENMFWYRQDPGLGLRLIYFSYDVKMKEKGDIPEGYSVSREKKERFSLILESASTNQTSMYLCASSLGEVGGRNQPQHFGDGTRLSIL.

The chain has TRBV10-3 and TRBJ1-5; D is unclear. Trimming pared 0 bases from V and 5 bases from J, leaving 17 bases between. CDR1 and CDR2 from the germline V gene are ENHRY and SYGVKD. This CDR3 is 17 amino acids long. The CDR3 reads CAISESYGDATHQPQHF. For the CDR3, the DNA is TGTGCCATCAGTGAGTCTTACGGAGACGCGACCCATCAGCCCCAGCATTTT.

This clone was picked up a small number of times. The chain recombines TRBV2 with TRBJ1-6; D is perhaps TRBD1 (6 bases). Germline V gene data show CDR1 as SNHLY and CDR2 as FYNNEI. The CDR3 runs to 14 residues. V dropped 4 bases and J dropped 9 bases, with 13 bases sitting between them. CDR3 sequence: CASSVDRDPSPLHF. For the CDR3, the DNA is TGTGCCAGCAGTGTGGACAGAGATCCTTCACCCCTCCACTTT.

J is TRBJ2-1 and V is TRBV28; D is perhaps TRBD2 (6 bases). V was trimmed by 2 bases and J by 12 bases, leaving 17 bases between them. Germline assignment: CDR1 MDHEN and CDR2 SYDVKM. This CDR3 has 14 amino acids. CDR3 amino acids: CASSLEGGLRAQFF. The CDR3 nucleotides read TGTGCCAGCAGTTTAGAGGGAGGCCTCCGGGCGCAGTTCTTC.

The chain recombines TRBV19 with TRBJ1-2; D is undetermined. This CDR3 has 14 amino acids. Germline values: CDR1 LNHDA, CDR2 SQIVND (reference sequence). The germline V and J ends were trimmed by 8 bases and 8 bases, with 21 bases remaining between them. The CDR3 DNA is TGTGCCAGTGTTGCCACCCCCCAGTTCGGGGGCTACACCTTC. Amino acid sequence: CASVATPQFGGYTF.

The chain has TRBV29-1 and TRBJ2-1; TRBD2 agrees at 16 bases. The CDR3 extends over 19 amino acids. Trimming took 5 bases from V and 1 from J; bases not matched to a gene: 11. From germline, CDR1 is SQVTM and CDR2 ANQGSEA. The DNA for the CDR3 is TGCAGCGTTACGCCGGGACTAGCGGGAGGGCCGTTGTCCTACAATGAGCAGTTCTTC. Its protein product is CSVTPGLAGGPLSYNEQFF.

The chain combines TRBV5-4 with TRBJ1-2; D remains unclear. The CDR3 totals 12 residues. The V gene lost 3 bases and the J gene lost 6 bases, with 9 bases spanning the gap. CDR1 is SGHNT and CDR2 is YYREEE in the germline V gene (reference sequence). The CDR3 region is CASSSRGDGYTF. DNA for the CDR3: TGTGCCAGCAGCTCCCGGGGAGATGGCTACACCTTC.

This rearrangement joins TRBV27 to TRBJ2-5, with D possibly being TRBD2 (5 bases). The V gene lost 3 bases and the J gene lost 5 bases, with 16 bases spanning the gap. The CDR3 totals 15 residues. Germline V gives CDR1 MNHEY, CDR2 SMNVEV (reference sequence). CDR3 protein: CASSFHYPGLETQYF. As DNA, the CDR3 is TGTGCCAGCAGTTTTCATTATCCGGGGTTGGAGACCCAGTACTTC.

CDR3 coding DNA: TGTGCCAGTAGTTGGACAGGGGGCTACACCGGGGAGCTGTTTTTT. This sequence encodes CASSWTGGYTGELFF. The chain carries TRBV19 and TRBJ2-2; 11 bases fit TRBD1. CDR3 length equals 15 residues. The germline V gene encodes CDR1 LNHDA and CDR2 SQIVND (reference sequence). The junction had 2 bases not matched to a gene; V was cut back by 5 bases and J by 3 bases.